This T cell receptor beta chain was documented in a study of control samples from healthy donors and cancer patients. The CDR3 is 15 amino acids. CDR1 is SGHKS, CDR2 YYEKEE, per germline (reference sequence). V was cut by 6 bases and J by 5 bases, with 20 bases left in between. Assay used: immunoSEQ multiplex PCR; TCRdb lists only in-frame clones, some missing. The table lists 130,000 to 150,000 clones, approximately 92% of them singletons, with 10% to 12% in the top ten. V gene TRBV5-5 combines with J gene TRBJ1-2; a weak D match, TRBD1 (6 bases). The clonotype originates from a man aged 25-45 years in good health. Input material: blood. CDR3: CASNSGLQGIYGYTF. The CDR3 nucleotides read TGTGCCAGCAACTCCGGCCTACAGGGAATTTATGGCTACACCTTC.